Listed here are 21 T cell receptor beta chains from one sample, sequenced in a study of T cell responses to AZD1222 COVID-19 vaccine. Data came from immunoSEQ multiplex PCR; TCRdb stores just in-frame clones and leaves some out. The data show some 150,000 clones, 88% seen once. This specimen was peripheral blood, taken 28 days after the second AZD1222 dose. All receptors derive from an adult who received the AZD1222 COVID-19 vaccine.

The sample holds one count of this clone. CDR3 sequence: CASSNIQVWSYEQYF. CDR3 bases: TGTGCCAGCAGTAACATACAGGTTTGGTCCTACGAGCAGTACTTC. The V gene is TRBV6-2 or TRBV6-3, the J gene TRBJ2-7; D is possibly TRBD1 (5 bases). The CDR3 covers 15 residues. Germline CDR1 MNHEY, CDR2 SVGEGT. The germline V and J ends were trimmed by 5 bases and 1 base, with 15 bases remaining between them.

The V and J genes are TRBV7-2 and TRBJ1-5; TRBD1 is a possible D gene (5 bases). V lost 5 bases and J lost 6, with 14 bases in between. CDR1 is SGHTA, CDR2 FQGNSA, per germline. The CDR3 has 14 residues. CDR3 amino acids: CASSPGGIVQPQHF. Written as DNA, the CDR3 is TGTGCCAGCAGCCCGGGGGGGATAGTTCAGCCCCAGCATTTT. Supplemented by reference TRBV7-2 and TRBJ1-5, the full variable domain reads GAGVSQSPSNKVTEKGKDVELRCDPISGHTALYWYRQSLGQGLEFLIYFQGNSAPDKSGLPSDRFSAERTGGSVSTLTIQRTQQEDSAVYLCASSPGGIVQPQHFGDGTRLSIL.

The chain links TRBV19 to TRBJ1-2; no firm D call. This CDR3 contains 15 residues. V shed 9 bases and J shed 7 bases, with 24 bases lying between them. CDR1 LNHDA and CDR2 SQIVND come from the germline V gene (reference sequence). The CDR3 spells CASTPEQYKRGGYTF. For the CDR3, the DNA is TGTGCCAGCACCCCAGAACAGTACAAACGCGGTGGCTACACCTTC.

The chain employs TRBV5-1 and TRBJ1-1, with 8 bases identical to TRBD1. After removal of 0 bases from V and 6 bases from J, the junction contained 7 bases not matched to a gene. CDR1 SGHRS and CDR2 YFSETQ come from the germline V gene. The CDR3 contains 15 residues. The CDR3 spells CASSLGARGRPEAFF. In nucleotides, the CDR3 is TGCGCCAGCAGCTTGGGAGCCAGGGGGCGGCCTGAAGCTTTCTTT.

J is TRBJ2-2 and V is TRBV5-6; 8 nucleotides match TRBD2. This CDR3 is 17 amino acids long. V lost 1 base and J lost 6; bases outside the gene matches: 11. Germline V gene lookup returns CDR1 SGHDT and CDR2 YYEEEE. DNA of the CDR3: TGTGCCAGCAGCTTGAGGTTACACGGGGGGGTCCCCGGGGAGCTGTTTTTT. This encodes CASSLRLHGGVPGELFF.

The chain joins TRBV11-2 to TRBJ2-2; 10 bases map to TRBD2. Trimming removed 2 bases from V and 5 bases from J; junction bases left unmatched: 11. Looked up from germline, CDR1 is SGHAT and CDR2 is FQNNGV. The CDR3 extends over 18 amino acids. CDR3 sequence: CASSLRLAGAQGTGELFF. The CDR3 DNA reads TGTGCCAGCAGCTTAAGGCTAGCGGGGGCGCAGGGAACCGGGGAGCTGTTTTTT.

V usage is TRBV13 and J usage is TRBJ2-5, with 12 bases matching TRBD2. The CDR3 contains 16 residues. The V gene's germline CDR1 is PRHDT and CDR2 FYEKMQ (reference sequence). The trim removed 8 bases at V and 2 bases at J, leaving 9 bases unmatched. The CDR3 nucleotides read TGTGCCAGCTTCCAAAGGACTAGCGGGGCGCAAGAGACCCAGTACTTC. Protein: CASFQRTSGAQETQYF.

The rearrangement uses TRBV5-1 and TRBJ1-3; D unresolved. The CDR3 is made up of 15 amino acids. Germline V gene data show CDR1 as SGHRS and CDR2 as YFSETQ. V was pared by 0 bases and J by 3 bases, with 10 bases between. The CDR3 protein is CASSLDPVGGNTIYF. The DNA of the CDR3 is TGCGCCAGCAGCTTGGACCCGGTTGGTGGAAACACCATATATTTT.

CDR3 residues: CASSPSSGRQFF. The CDR3 nucleotides are TGTGCCAGCAGCCCTTCTTCCGGGAGGCAGTTCTTC. The chain has TRBV3-1 (or the pseudogene TRBV3-2) and TRBJ2-1; weak D call: TRBD2 (6 bases). The CDR3 extends over 12 amino acids. Per germline, CDR1 LGHDT and CDR2 YNNKEL (reference sequence). V was pared by 4 bases and J by 12 bases, with 13 bases between.

The gene calls are TRBV5-6 and TRBJ1-3; unclear D gene. Trimming shortened V by 2 bases and J by 0 bases, and 12 bases separated the two germline ends. Germline lookup yields CDR1 SGHDT and CDR2 YYEEEE. This CDR3 region has 16 residues. The chain's CDR3 is CASSLKNPLSGNTIYF. CDR3 bases: TGTGCCAGCAGCTTAAAAAATCCTCTCTCTGGAAACACCATATATTTT. The entire variable domain, with the rest obtained from reference TRBV5-6 and TRBJ1-3, is as follows: DAGVTQSPTHLIKTRGQQVTLRCSPKSGHDTVSWYQQALGQGPQFIFQYYEEEERQRGNFPDRFSGHQFPNYSSELNVNALLLGDSALYLCASSLKNPLSGNTIYFGEGSWLTVV.

The chain employs TRBV5-1 and TRBJ2-1; 11 bases line up with TRBD2. The CDR3 totals 15 residues. Germline-derived CDR1 and CDR2 are SGHRS and YFSETQ. After removal of 3 bases from V and 5 bases from J, the junction contained 4 bases not matched to a gene. CDR3: CASSSLAGGHNEQFF. The CDR3 DNA is TGCGCCAGCAGCTCCCTAGCGGGGGGCCACAATGAGCAGTTCTTC.

The chain joins TRBV20-1 to TRBJ1-1; tentative D call: TRBD1 (5 bases). Trimming took 4 bases from V and 9 from J, leaving 12 bases between them. The CDR3 covers 11 residues. Germline CDR1 and CDR2: DFQATT and SNEGSKA (reference sequence). The CDR3: CSATPGGKAFF. The CDR3 coding sequence is TGCAGTGCTACCCCCGGGGGGAAAGCTTTCTTT.

The CDR3 DNA sequence: TGCGCCAGCAGCTTGGGGGACAACACAGATACGCAGTATTTT. Translated: CASSLGDNTDTQYF. The gene calls are TRBV5-1 and TRBJ2-3, with D maybe TRBD1 (6 bases). V was cut by 0 bases and J by 2 bases, with 7 bases left in between. The V gene's germline CDR1 is SGHRS and CDR2 YFSETQ. The CDR3 loop spans 14 amino acids.

The genes are TRBV5-4 and TRBJ1-1; possible D gene TRBD1, 6 bases. Germline CDR1 is SGHNT and CDR2 is YYREEE (reference sequence). The CDR3 is 15 residues long. V was cut by 6 bases and J by 0 bases, with 15 bases left in between. The DNA of the CDR3 is TGTGCCAGCATCCTGGACAGCTCCCTGAACACTGAAGCTTTCTTT. As protein: CASILDSSLNTEAFF.

In its sample, this clone was seen a few times. The chain carries TRBV2 and TRBJ1-2, with 9 positions matching TRBD1. CDR3 size: 16 residues. J was trimmed by 4 bases and V by 6 bases; bases with no gene match: 12. CDR1 SNHLY and CDR2 FYNNEI come from the germline V gene. This CDR3 reads CASRPGQGRGAYGYTF. DNA of the CDR3: TGTGCCAGCAGGCCGGGACAGGGTCGCGGGGCCTATGGCTACACCTTC.

The V gene is TRBV10-2, the J gene TRBJ2-1; D not resolved. Germline V gene data show CDR1 as WSHSY and CDR2 as SAAADI. The V end was cut by 5 bases, the J end by 5 bases, with 7 bases between. The CDR3 is made up of 12 amino acids. The CDR3 DNA follows: TGCGCCAGCAGTAAAAGGAACAATGAGCAGTTCTTC. Its translation: CASSKRNNEQFF.

The genes are TRBV4-1 and TRBJ2-3, with D unclear. Germline V gene sequence: CDR1 MGHRA, CDR2 YSYEKL. The CDR3 is made up of 15 amino acids. The V and J ends lost 1 base and 0 bases respectively, with 8 bases between them. CDR3 bases: TGCGCCAGCAGCCAAGTAACAGCCAGCACAGATACGCAGTATTTT. Translating gives CASSQVTASTDTQYF.

The rearrangement links TRBV11-2 to TRBJ1-3; D is uncertain. V lost 4 bases to trimming and J lost 2 bases, with 9 bases between them. CDR3 size: 14 residues. Germline CDR1 and CDR2: SGHAT and FQNNGV. As DNA, the CDR3 is TGTGCCAGCAGCTCCGCACAGACTGGAAACACCATATATTTT. As protein: CASSSAQTGNTIYF.

This chain uses TRBV7-9 with TRBJ1-2; no reliable D call. Germline lookup yields CDR1 SEHNR and CDR2 FQNEAQ (reference sequence). The V end lost 2 bases, the J end lost 8 bases, and 12 bases lay between the germline ends. The CDR3 runs to 13 residues. The CDR3: CASSLQKGDGYTF. Written as DNA, the CDR3 is TGTGCCAGCAGCTTACAAAAGGGCGACGGCTACACCTTC.

The chain is built from TRBV18 and TRBJ2-1, with TRBD2 matching over 9 bases. The length of the CDR3 is 14 residues. Germline trimming cut 3 bases from V and 7 bases from J; bases unmatched to any gene: 4. Looked up from germline, CDR1 is KGHSH and CDR2 is LQKENI. Written as DNA, the CDR3 is TGTGCCAGCTCACCTGATCTAGCGGGGAATGAGCAGTTCTTC. It codes for CASSPDLAGNEQFF.

This clone was counted once. The V gene is TRBV3-1 (or the pseudogene TRBV3-2), the J gene TRBJ1-6; D is uncertain. Per the germline V gene, CDR1 is LGHDT and CDR2 is YNNKEL (reference sequence). The CDR3 sequence is 15 residues long. Trimming shortened V by 1 base and J by 2 bases, and 6 bases separated the two germline ends. CDR3 bases: TGTGCCAGCAGCCAAGCCCGGGCCTATAATTCACCCCTCCACTTT. Its protein is CASSQARAYNSPLHF.